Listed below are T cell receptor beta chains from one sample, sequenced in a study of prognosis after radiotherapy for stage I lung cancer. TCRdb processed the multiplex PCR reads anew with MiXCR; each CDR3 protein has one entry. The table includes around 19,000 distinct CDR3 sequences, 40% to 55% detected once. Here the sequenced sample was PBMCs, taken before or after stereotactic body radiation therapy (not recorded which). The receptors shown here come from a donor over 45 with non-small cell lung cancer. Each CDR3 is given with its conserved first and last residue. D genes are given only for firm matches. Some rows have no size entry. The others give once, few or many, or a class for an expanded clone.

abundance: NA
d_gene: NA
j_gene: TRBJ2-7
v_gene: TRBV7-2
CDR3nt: TGTGCCAGCAGCTTAGGAGTGGGATTCTCCTACGAGCAGTACTTC
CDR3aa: CASSLGVGFSYEQYF

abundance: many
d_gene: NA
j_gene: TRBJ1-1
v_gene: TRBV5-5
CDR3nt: TGTGCCAGCAGCTTACCCGCGGGGGAAAACACTGAAGCTTTCTTT
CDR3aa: CASSLPAGENTEAFF

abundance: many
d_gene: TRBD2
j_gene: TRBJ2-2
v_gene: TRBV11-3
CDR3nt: TGTGCCAGCAGCTTAGACCACGCGGGAGGGCCGTCCGGGGAGCTGTTTTTT
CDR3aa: CASSLDHAGGPSGELFF

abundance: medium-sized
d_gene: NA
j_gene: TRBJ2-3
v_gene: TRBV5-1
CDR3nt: TGCGCCAGCAGCCTCTACAGGGCAGATACGCAGTATTTT
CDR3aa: CASSLYRADTQYF

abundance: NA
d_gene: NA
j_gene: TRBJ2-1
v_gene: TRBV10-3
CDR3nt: TGTGCCAGCAGACGTTACAATGAGCAGTTCTTC
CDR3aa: CASRRYNEQFF

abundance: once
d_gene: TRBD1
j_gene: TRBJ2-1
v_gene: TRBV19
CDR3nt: TGTGCCAGTGAACGTAACAGGGGGTCCTACAATGAGCAGTTCTTC
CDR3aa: CASERNRGSYNEQFF

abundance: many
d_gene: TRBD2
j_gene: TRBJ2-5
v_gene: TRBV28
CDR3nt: TGTGCCAGCAGTTTATTTTCTGCCCTAGCGGCCTTCCAAGAGACCCAGTACTTC
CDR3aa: CASSLFSALAAFQETQYF

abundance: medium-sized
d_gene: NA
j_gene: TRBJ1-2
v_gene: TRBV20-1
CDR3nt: TGCAGTGCTAGAGATCCGGAGCAAACCTATGGCTACACCTTC
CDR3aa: CSARDPEQTYGYTF

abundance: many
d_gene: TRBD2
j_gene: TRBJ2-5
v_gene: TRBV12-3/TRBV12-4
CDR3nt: TGTGCCAGCCCATCGAGCGGGGGCTGCCATCCGGAGACCCAGTACTTC
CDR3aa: CASPSSGGCHPETQYF

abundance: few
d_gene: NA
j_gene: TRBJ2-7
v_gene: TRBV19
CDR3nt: TGTGCCAGTAGGTCGATCGCCAGGTCCACTGATCAGTACTTC
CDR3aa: CASRSIARSTDQYF

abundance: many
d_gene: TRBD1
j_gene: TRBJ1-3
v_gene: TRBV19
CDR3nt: TGTGCCAGTACCAGACAGGGGGCGGGAGGAAACACCATATATTTT
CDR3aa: CASTRQGAGGNTIYF

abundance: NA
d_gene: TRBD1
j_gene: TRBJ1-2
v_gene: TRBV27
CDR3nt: TGTGCCAGCAGTTTTCAAAGGGACAGGGGAGGGTACACCTTC
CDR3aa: CASSFQRDRGGYTF

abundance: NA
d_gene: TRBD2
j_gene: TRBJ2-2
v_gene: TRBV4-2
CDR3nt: TGTGCCAGCAGCCAAGGTTGGTCGGGGGGATGGACCGGGGAGCTGTTTTTT
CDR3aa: CASSQGWSGGWTGELFF